The entry below gives a single TCR beta chain sequence along with its context. Its binding antigen is unknown. Nothing much larger sits one base from this clone, and base qualities are not available. The record originates from a study of blood T cell repertoires in COVID-19 (dated by TCRdb to the early 2020s). Looking at the study overall: Samples from collaborators originated in the United States, Italy and Spain and spanned both the acute and convalescent phases of COVID-19. Deeply sampled blood TCRbeta repertoires from subjects exposed to, actively infected with, or recovered from COVID-19 were included in the dataset. Where available, HLA class I and class II types were taken from metadata supplied by the sample provider and were not determined by assay-based typing. The sample metadata nearly always contained a de-identified subject ID, COVID-19 status, age in years and sex. The material from the prospective study consisted of cDNA or gDNA derived from T cells, B-cell-depleted T cells, or PBMCs. The repertoires were released in a freely available public database intended as a resource for research on the immune response to SARS-CoV-2. The samples were drawn from the first 160 participants of the ongoing ImmuneRACE study and from over a thousand subjects provided by 6 global collaborators. Results the study describes overall, beyond this receptor: The quantity of clinical and demographic metadata differed by source and by participant and was supplied without curation.

TCRbeta CDR3 regions were amplified from genomic DNA by means of the immunoSEQ Assay, a bias-controlled multiplex PCR. The authors' analysis ran thus. The number of nucleated cells in each sample was estimated by amplification of reference gene primers within the assay. To quantify the absolute abundance of each unique TCRbeta CDR3 rearrangement, sequence reads were collapsed and filtered. For each sample, productive Simpson clonality was calculated as the square root of Simpson's diversity index across productive rearrangements. Imported from immuneACCESS, the table was reduced by TCRdb to in-frame sequences with V and J called. These copies leave out some clones; in studies compared against another copy, an unresolved V gene accounts for under half, and the cause of the remainder is not known. From that table come the V and J calls and clone size; the DNA was used to work out D and trimming. This sample holds more than 150,000 clones; around nine tenths were observed only once. The ten largest account for more than 2% of the sample.

Whole blood was collected in K2EDTA tubes by collaborating institutions according to the institutions' own protocols. For TCRbeta analysis, collaborator samples were shipped as frozen whole blood, as isolated PBMCs, or as DNA extracted from either sample type. Between the V and J ends, shortened by 7 bases and 2 bases respectively, the junction contains 14 bases. Including the terminal cysteine and phenylalanine, the CDR3 comprises 14 residues. CDR3 DNA is the only sequence kept; it has 42 bases, read in frame from the first base. Sequenced material: peripheral blood. The chain uses TRBV23-1 and TRBJ1-2, with TRBD1 as a weak D call on 6 bases. TRBV23-1 qualifies as an ORF whose function is uncertain. The receptor comes from a woman aged 70-85 years with acute or convalescent COVID-19. The CDR3 here reads CASKNRVLNYGYTF. The bases are TGCGCCAGCAAGAACAGGGTTTTAAACTATGGCTACACCTTC.